What follows describes a single TCR beta chain. Antigen specificity is unknown. This record comes from a study of T-cell memory formation after mild COVID-19. Study-wide context: TCR clustering was largely donor specific.

TCRdb reprocessed the 5' RACE reads via MiXCR and lists one record per CDR3 protein. Here the sample spans about 540,000 distinct CDR3 sequences, 20% being singletons. Deletions cut 3 bases from V and 8 bases from J, with 16 bases between. Germline-derived CDR1 and CDR2 are MGHRA and YSYEKL. The CDR3 loop spans 15 amino acids. The study's findings and limits: Day 15 to 85 contractors were CD4/CD8 balanced; later expanders leaned CD4+. Memory from before infection featured some responding clones, which suggests cross-reactive memory joined.

The chain couples TRBV4-1 to TRBJ1-4, with unresolved D. The sequencing sample was made of PBMCs or a T cell subset sorted from them (not recorded which). This TCR was sampled from an adult woman who had mild COVID-19 (a few samples of this study predate the infection). Cell type and time point are not known. CDR3 region: CASSHPSSTGEKLFF. DNA of the CDR3: TGCGCCAGCAGCCACCCTTCCTCAACGGGGGAAAAACTGTTTTTT.